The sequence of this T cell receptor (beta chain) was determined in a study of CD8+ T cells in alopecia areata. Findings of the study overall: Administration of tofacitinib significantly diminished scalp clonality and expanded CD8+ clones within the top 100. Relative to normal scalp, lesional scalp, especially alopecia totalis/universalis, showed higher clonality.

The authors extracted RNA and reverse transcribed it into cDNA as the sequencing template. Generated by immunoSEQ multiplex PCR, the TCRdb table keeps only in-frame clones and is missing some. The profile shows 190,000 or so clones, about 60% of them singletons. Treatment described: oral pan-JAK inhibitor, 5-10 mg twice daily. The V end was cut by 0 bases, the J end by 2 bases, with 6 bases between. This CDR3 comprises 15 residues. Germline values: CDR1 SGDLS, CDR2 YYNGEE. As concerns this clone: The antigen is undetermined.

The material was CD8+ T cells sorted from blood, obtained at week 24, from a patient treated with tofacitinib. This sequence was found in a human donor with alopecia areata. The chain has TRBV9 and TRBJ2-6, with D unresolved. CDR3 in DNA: TGTGCCAGCAGCGTAGGGGTGACTGGGGCCAACGTCCTGACTTTC. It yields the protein CASSVGVTGANVLTF. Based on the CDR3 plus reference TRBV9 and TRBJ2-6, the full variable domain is DSGVTQTPKHLITATGQRVTLRCSPRSGDLSVYWYQQSLDQGLQFLIQYYNGEERAKGNILERFSAQQFPDLHSELNLSSLELGDSALYFCASSVGVTGANVLTFGAGSRLTVL.